Presented here are 8 T cell receptor beta chains from one specimen sequenced in a study of cytomegalovirus exposure and HLA in healthy donors. The PCR made use of 60 Vbeta and 13 Jbeta primers. Repertoires were generated with immunoSEQ multiplex PCR, while TCRdb's copy carries only in-frame clones and drops some. The sample contains about 120,000 clones, 80% of which appear only once. The sequenced sample was PBMCs. The receptors were sampled from a man aged 25 to 45 in good health and CMV-seropositive.

This chain joins TRBV6-6 and TRBJ2-7; D may be TRBD2 (5 bases). Germline V gene data show CDR1 as MNHNY and CDR2 as SVGAGI (reference sequence). This CDR3 region has 12 residues. Trimming pared 2 bases from V and 6 bases from J, leaving 8 bases between. In DNA, the CDR3 is TGTGCCAGCAGTTACGAGGGCCGCGAGCAGTACTTC. Protein product: CASSYEGREQYF.

Concerning this clone: One end of the junction varies from germline; a read error may be responsible. The chain is built from TRBV7-9 and TRBJ2-7; 7 bases line up with TRBD2. The CDR3 is 12 amino acids. In germline, CDR1 is SEHNR, CDR2 FQNEAQ (reference sequence). The CDR3 DNA follows: TGTGCCAGCAGCCAGCCCCGGACTAGTAAATCATTC. This encodes CASSQPRTSKSF.

This rearrangement joins TRBV5-1 to TRBJ1-1; 8 nucleotides line up with TRBD1. Looked up from germline, CDR1 is SGHRS and CDR2 is YFSETQ. This CDR3 comprises 14 residues. J lost 1 base, V lost 7 bases, and 6 bases had no gene match. CDR3 loop: CASGSGGANTEAFF. CDR3 in DNA: TGCGCCAGCGGATCAGGGGGCGCGAACACTGAAGCTTTCTTT.

The chain joins TRBV5-1 to TRBJ2-7; D may be TRBD1 (6 bases). The CDR3 is 15 amino acids. From germline, CDR1 is SGHRS and CDR2 YFSETQ. V lost 2 bases, J lost 3 bases, and 15 bases lay in between. CDR3 in DNA: TGCGCCAGCAGCTTTGACGGGACACCCAGCTACGAGCAGTACTTC. Its translation is CASSFDGTPSYEQYF.

V usage is TRBV4-1 and J usage is TRBJ2-4, with D possibly matching TRBD1 (6 bases). This CDR3 is 17 amino acids long. The V gene's germline CDR1 is MGHRA and CDR2 YSYEKL. Trimming took off 2 bases at V and 0 bases at J, with 14 bases between the two ends. The CDR3 DNA follows: TGCGCCAGCAGCCAAATACAGGGAACGCTAGCCAAAAACATTCAGTACTTC. It translates to CASSQIQGTLAKNIQYF.

The V and J genes are TRBV19 and TRBJ1-2, with D maybe TRBD1 (5 bases). The CDR3 runs 15 residues. Trimming removed 5 bases from V and 2 bases from J, with 15 bases in between. CDR1 is LNHDA and CDR2 is SQIVND in the germline V gene (reference sequence). CDR3 in DNA: TGTGCCAGTAGTCAGGCCCGCCAGGGAAACTATGGCTACACCTTC. Its translation is CASSQARQGNYGYTF.

The chain recombines TRBV29-1 with TRBJ2-7, with 7 bases aligning to TRBD1. V trimming: 4 bases; J trimming: 4 bases; junction bases outside the gene matches: 7. The length of the CDR3 is 13 residues. Germline V lookup: CDR1 SQVTM, CDR2 ANQGSEA. The DNA of the CDR3 is TGCAGCGTTGTGGGGACAGAGAAGTACGAGCAGTACTTC. Translation gives CSVVGTEKYEQYF.

The gene calls are TRBV12-5 and TRBJ2-1; tentative D call: TRBD1 (5 bases). V was trimmed by 7 bases and J by 6 bases, leaving 19 bases between them. The CDR3 has 15 residues. The germline gives CDR1 LGHNT, CDR2 FRNRAP. The CDR3 DNA sequence: TGTGCTAGTGCATTCCCCGGGCAGGGAAGCAATGAGCAGTTCTTC. As protein: CASAFPGQGSNEQFF.